Listed here are 11 T cell receptor beta chains from one sample, sequenced in a study of cytomegalovirus exposure and HLA in healthy donors (dated by TCRdb to about 2017). Library preparation used the immunoSEQ multiplex PCR assay. A mixture of 60 forward primers for TCR Vbeta segments and 13 reverse primers for TCR Jbeta segments was used in the multiplex PCR. TCRdb obtained this table from immuneACCESS and retained in-frame rearrangements with V and J assigned. These tables miss some clones; where compared with another copy, unresolved V genes account for less than half of the shortfall, and the remainder is unexplained. Present in this sample are around 150,000 clones, nearly 80% of which were seen just once. The ten largest clonotypes hold 0.9% to 1.2% of the sample. Sequenced: PBMCs. The source is a male donor in good health and CMV-seronegative.

This chain uses TRBV6-6 with TRBJ2-1, with 7 bases aligning to TRBD2. Germline V gene lookup returns CDR1 MNHNY and CDR2 SVGAGI (reference sequence). CDR3 length equals 13 residues. After removal of 10 bases from V and 4 bases from J, the junction contained 7 bases not matched to a gene. The CDR3 is CATMGLSYNEQFF. Written as DNA, the CDR3 is TGTGCCACTATGGGACTATCTTACAATGAGCAGTTCTTC.

This sequence joins TRBV30 and TRBJ2-5, with D perhaps TRBD2 (7 bases). Trimming pared 0 bases from V and 2 bases from J, leaving 16 bases between. CDR1 is GTSNPN, CDR2 SVGIG, per germline (reference sequence). CDR3 length: 16 residues. As DNA, the CDR3 is TGTGCCTGGAGTGTAGGGGGGGGCACGTCTCAAGAGACCCAGTACTTC. Residues: CAWSVGGGTSQETQYF.

This clone has just one count. The chain uses TRBV7-2 and TRBJ1-1; 9 bases align to TRBD1. With 1 base clipped from V and 1 base from J, the junction kept 1 base outside the gene matches. Germline CDR1 SGHTA, CDR2 FQGNSA. The CDR3 contains 15 residues. CDR3 nucleotides: TGTGCCAGCAGCTTAGTGACAGGGGGGAACACTGAAGCTTTCTTT. The encoded protein is CASSLVTGGNTEAFF.

The genes are TRBV7-2 and TRBJ2-1; D perhaps matches TRBD2 (6 bases). Germline CDR1 reads SGHTA; CDR2 reads FQGNSA. This CDR3 has 13 amino acids. V lost 5 bases, J lost 6 bases, and 11 bases lay in between. The CDR3 region is CASSRGGPNEQFF. Here the CDR3 DNA reads TGTGCCAGCAGCAGGGGAGGACCCAATGAGCAGTTCTTC.

The chain recombines TRBV7-2 with TRBJ1-6, with 7 bases that match TRBD1. The length of the CDR3 is 16 residues. Germline V lookup: CDR1 SGHTA, CDR2 FQGNSA. V lost 5 bases and J lost 8; bases outside the gene matches: 12. CDR3 in DNA: TGTGCCAGCAGCCCTAGCAGACAGGGATCCGATTCACCCCTCCACTTT. Encoded protein: CASSPSRQGSDSPLHF.

The chain is built from TRBV29-1 and TRBJ1-2, with D uncertain. The V gene's germline CDR1 is SQVTM and CDR2 ANQGSEA. V lost 1 base, J lost 0 bases, and 9 bases lay in between. CDR3 size: 14 residues. CDR3 loop: CSVEGGYSNYGYTF. The CDR3 bases are TGCAGCGTTGAAGGAGGCTATTCTAACTATGGCTACACCTTC.

The genes are TRBV18 and TRBJ2-7; TRBD2 matches at 7 bases. The CDR3 extends over 15 amino acids. The J segment lost 6 bases and the V segment lost 0 bases, leaving 8 bases of the junction unmatched. The germline CDR1 and CDR2 sequences are KGHSH and LQKENI. The DNA of the CDR3 is TGTGCCAGCTCACCACCGGGGAGGGGTAAGGGCGAGCAGTACTTC. Translated: CASSPPGRGKGEQYF.

This chain joins TRBV7-3 and TRBJ1-1; a weak D match, TRBD1 (5 bases). From germline, CDR1 is SGHTA and CDR2 FQGTGA. CDR3 length: 15 amino acids. V dropped 2 bases and J dropped 2 bases, with 12 bases sitting between them. CDR3 sequence reads: CASSLGRASNTEAFF. The DNA for the CDR3 is TGTGCCAGCAGCTTAGGCAGGGCCAGCAACACTGAAGCTTTCTTT.

The chain combines TRBV5-4 with TRBJ2-3; maybe TRBD2 (6 bases). CDR3 length: 14 amino acids. Germline V lookup: CDR1 SGHNT, CDR2 YYREEE (reference sequence). Trimming removed 3 bases from V and 9 bases from J, with 17 bases in between. The CDR3 sequence: CASSWRVGGVTQYF. The CDR3 DNA reads as TGTGCCAGCAGCTGGAGGGTAGGAGGGGTCACGCAGTATTTT.

The chain uses TRBV9 and TRBJ2-5, with D perhaps TRBD2 (5 bases). This CDR3 contains 12 residues. The V and J ends lost 2 bases and 7 bases respectively, with 9 bases between them. CDR1 and CDR2 (germline): SGDLS, YYNGEE. CDR3 DNA sequence: TGTGCCAGCAGCGTTGCCGGAGGGACCCAGTACTTC. Its translation: CASSVAGGTQYF.

CDR3 protein: CASSEEGQGNRARYTF. Written as DNA, the CDR3 is TGCGCCAGCAGTGAGGAGGGACAGGGTAACAGGGCCCGGTACACCTTC. The V call is TRBV10-2, the J call TRBJ1-2; TRBD1 matches at 9 bases. The CDR3 is made up of 16 amino acids. V shed 2 bases, J shed 11 bases, and the junction held 15 bases outside the gene matches. Germline V gives CDR1 WSHSY, CDR2 SAAADI.